The 6 T cell receptor beta chains below all came from one sample that was sequenced in a study of CD8 T cells in ankylosing spondylitis (dated by TCRdb to about 2017). The library was made by 5' RACE. The data were produced on an Illumina HiSeq 2500. TCRdb itself trimmed the public reads at Q25 with fastp, ran MiXCR and retained productive beta chains. Rows matching on CDR3 protein sequence are summarized as one entry with the most common DNA and genes. The sample table lists around 130,000 distinct CDR3 sequences, around 7% of them with a count of one. 12% of the sample rests with the top ten. Sequencing was carried out using blood, either unsorted or a sorted T cell fraction (not recorded which). The receptor set was obtained from a male donor with ankylosing spondylitis or in good health (not recorded which).

In this sample, this clonotype turned up a few times. The gene calls are TRBV29-1 and TRBJ1-2; D is undetermined. This CDR3 spans 12 amino acids. Between the trimmed V and J ends, which lost 4 bases and 2 bases, there was a span of 8 bases. Germline values: CDR1 SQVTM, CDR2 ANQGSEA. The CDR3 reads CSVATPNYGYTF. The CDR3 nucleotides read TGCAGCGTTGCGACACCGAACTATGGCTACACCTTC.

This clonotype has ten or more counts. The chain combines TRBV6-6 with TRBJ1-2; D remains ambiguous. There are 13 residues in the CDR3. Looked up from germline, CDR1 is MNHNY and CDR2 is SVGAGI (reference sequence). Trimming left V 5 bases short and J 7 bases short, with 14 bases between. CDR3 bases: TGTGCCAGCAGTGACCCCCCCATGGGTGGCTACACCTTC. It yields the protein CASSDPPMGGYTF.

This clonotype was counted only a few times. The chain combines TRBV11-3 with TRBJ2-1, with D tentatively TRBD1 (7 bases). Germline CDR1 SGHNT, CDR2 YENEEA. Trimming pared 5 bases from V and 10 bases from J, leaving 12 bases between. CDR3 length: 12 amino acids. This CDR3 reads CASSAPGGEQFF. The CDR3 bases are TGTGCCAGCAGCGCCCCAGGGGGGGAGCAGTTCTTC.

This clonotype was counted at least ten times. The genes are TRBV5-1 and TRBJ1-4; D call uncertain. Deletions cut 2 bases from V and 3 bases from J, with 5 bases between. Germline CDR1 reads SGHRS; CDR2 reads YFSETQ. The CDR3 covers 13 residues. The CDR3 is CASSFSANEKLFF. The CDR3 coding sequence is TGCGCCAGCAGCTTTTCGGCTAATGAAAAACTGTTTTTT.

This clonotype was picked up many times. This chain uses TRBV7-8 with TRBJ1-4; D unresolved. The V gene's germline CDR1 is SGHVS and CDR2 FQNEAQ. The CDR3 runs to 14 residues. V lost 2 bases and J 6 bases, leaving 10 bases between the germline ends. In nucleotides, the CDR3 is TGTGCCAGCAGCTTAACGGAAACAGATGAAAAACTGTTTTTT. It specifies CASSLTETDEKLFF. The variable domain in full, with the rest retrieved from reference TRBV7-8 and TRBJ1-4, is GAGVSQSPRYKVAKRGQDVALRCDPISGHVSLFWYQQALGQGPEFLTYFQNEAQLDKSGLPSDRFFAERPEGSVSTLKIQRTQQEDSAVYLCASSLTETDEKLFFGSGTQLSVL.

The sample holds many counts of this clonotype. The chain employs TRBV29-1 and TRBJ1-1; the D is unclear. The ends were cut back, 8 bases at V and 2 bases at J, with 12 bases in the middle. The germline V gene has CDR1 SQVTM and CDR2 ANQGSEA. This CDR3 comprises 12 residues. CDR3 bases: TGCAGCCTCGGTGGGGTTAACACTGAAGCTTTCTTT. Its translation is CSLGGVNTEAFF.